This paragraph covers one TCR beta chain sequence. A much more abundant neighbour one base away suggests this may be a read error. The source of the sample is a study of shared clonotypes between healthy human individuals. The CDR3 loop spans 14 amino acids. Germline assignment: CDR1 MDHEN and CDR2 SYDVKM. The V segment lost 6 bases and the J segment 4 bases; nucleotides outside the gene matches: 5. The repertoire was sequenced with immunoSEQ multiplex PCR; TCRdb's copy has only in-frame clones and lacks some. The top ten hold around 13% of the sample, which has 450,000 to 500,000 clones, around four fifths seen once.

The V and J genes are TRBV28 and TRBJ1-4; 7 positions match TRBD1. Input material: PBMCs. This receptor was identified in a woman aged 40 to 50 in good health. Some clones in this sample may be carry-over from other donors' samples. CDR3 amino acids: CASSESGGNEKLFF. Here the CDR3 DNA reads TGTGCCAGCAGCGAATCAGGGGGTAATGAAAAACTGTTTTTT.